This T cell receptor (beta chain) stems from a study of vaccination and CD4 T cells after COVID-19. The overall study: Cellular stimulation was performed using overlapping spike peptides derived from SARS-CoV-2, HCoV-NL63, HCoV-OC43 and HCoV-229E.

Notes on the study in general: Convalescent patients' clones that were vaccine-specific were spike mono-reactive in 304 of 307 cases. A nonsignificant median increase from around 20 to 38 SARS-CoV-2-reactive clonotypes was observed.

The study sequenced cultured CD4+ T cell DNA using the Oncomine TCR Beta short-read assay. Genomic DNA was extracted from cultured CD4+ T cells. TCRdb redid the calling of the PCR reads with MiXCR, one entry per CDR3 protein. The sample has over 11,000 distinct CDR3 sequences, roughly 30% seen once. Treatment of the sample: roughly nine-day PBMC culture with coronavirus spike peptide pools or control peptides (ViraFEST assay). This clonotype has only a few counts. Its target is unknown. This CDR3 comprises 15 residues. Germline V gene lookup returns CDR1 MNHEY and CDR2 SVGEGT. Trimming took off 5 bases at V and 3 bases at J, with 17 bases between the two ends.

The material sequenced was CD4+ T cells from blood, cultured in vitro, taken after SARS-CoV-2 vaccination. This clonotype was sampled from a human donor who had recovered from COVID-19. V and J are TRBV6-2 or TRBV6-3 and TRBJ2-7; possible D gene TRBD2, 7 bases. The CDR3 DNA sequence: TGTGCCAGCAGTGACCCCCGGGGGGCTAGCTACGAGCAGTACTTC. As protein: CASSDPRGASYEQYF.